The rows below give T cell receptor beta chains drawn from one sample of a study of patients and donors after allogeneic stem cell transplantation. TCRdb ran MiXCR on the RT-PCR reads and lists one entry per CDR3 protein. The repertoire holds about 96,000 distinct CDR3 sequences, with approximately 49% as singletons. Sequenced input: blood, either unsorted or a sorted T cell fraction (not recorded which). The receptors originated from a human donor who was either an allogeneic HSCT recipient or a stem cell or donor lymphocyte infusion donor (not recorded which). It is not recorded whose cells these are; they may come from a transplant donor. CDR3s include the opening cysteine and the closing phenylalanine or tryptophan. A D gene is named only where the DNA matches it firmly. Size values are once, few and many counts, or a class for expanded clones, and some rows have none.

TRBV12-3/TRBV12-4	NA	NA	TRBJ1-1	TGTGCCAGCGGATATCCCATGAACACTGAAGCTTTCTTT	CASGYPMNTEAFF
TRBV7-6	TRBD1	NA	TRBJ1-2	TGTGCCAGCAGCCCCGGGACAGGATCCTATGGCTACACCTTC	CASSPGTGSYGYTF
TRBV4-3	NA	once	TRBJ2-2	TGCGCCAGCAGCCAAGACCCGACCGGGGAGCTGTTTTTT	CASSQDPTGELFF
TRBV6-5	NA	NA	TRBJ1-5	TGTGCCAGCGTGCGCAGGGATCTACCCCAGCATTTT	CASVRRDLPQHF
TRBV11-1	NA	NA	TRBJ2-2	TGTGCCAGCAGTCTAACAGAGCGGGCTGAGACCGGGGAGCTGTTTTTT	CASSLTERAETGELFF
TRBV20-1	NA	NA	TRBJ2-7	TGCAGTGCTACCTCAGTAAATCCCTACGAGCAGTACTTC	CSATSVNPYEQYF
TRBV12-3/TRBV12-4	TRBD1	NA	TRBJ1-6	TGTGCCAGCAGGAGAGAATCAGGGGGAACCTATAATTCACCCCTCCACTTT	CASRRESGGTYNSPLHF
TRBV9	NA	NA	TRBJ2-1	TGTGCCAGCGGCGCGAGTGAGCAGTTCTTC	CASGASEQFF
TRBV27	TRBD1	NA	TRBJ1-5	TGTGCCAGCAGAGAATTGGGGCGACAGGGAAGTCAGCCCCAGCATTTT	CASRELGRQGSQPQHF
TRBV29-1	NA	NA	TRBJ1-1	TGCAGCGCGAATTATGAGGACACTGAAGCTTTCTTT	CSANYEDTEAFF
TRBV7-3	NA	few	TRBJ1-4	TGTGCCAGCAGCCAACCGGAAAAGGGAGAAAAACTGTTTTTT	CASSQPEKGEKLFF
TRBV28	TRBD1	NA	TRBJ1-2	TGTGCCAGCAGTCCCCACAGGGGGCAGAACGACTATGGCTACACCTTC	CASSPHRGQNDYGYTF
TRBV12-3/TRBV12-4	TRBD1	few	TRBJ1-4	TGTGCCAGCAGTCCTACCCCGGGACAGGGTGAGCATGAAAAACTGTTTTTT	CASSPTPGQGEHEKLFF
TRBV28	NA	NA	TRBJ1-1	TGTGCCAGCAGTAATACGGGGAACACTGAAGCTTTCTTT	CASSNTGNTEAFF
TRBV28	NA	NA	TRBJ2-1	TGTGCCAGCAGGGCCGGAAGATACAATGAGCAGTTCTTC	CASRAGRYNEQFF
TRBV5-1	NA	NA	TRBJ1-1	TGCGCCAGCAGCTTGGCCGGGATCTATGAAACAGGGTGGATAGGCACTGAAGCTTTCTTT	CASSLAGIYETGWIGTEAFF
TRBV5-8	NA	few	TRBJ1-1	TGTGCCAGCAGCTCCCAGGGGAGGGATGAAGCTTTCTTT	CASSSQGRDEAFF
TRBV4-2	TRBD1	NA	TRBJ1-2	TGTGCCAGCAGCCAACGGGACAGGGACGGCTACACCTTC	CASSQRDRDGYTF
TRBV20-1	NA	NA	TRBJ1-5	TGCAGTGCTCCCGTGGCCCATAGCAATCAGCCCCAGCATTTT	CSAPVAHSNQPQHF
TRBV20-1	NA	once	TRBJ2-1	TGCAGTGCTAGATCAGAGAGCTCCTACAATGAGCAGTTCTTC	CSARSESSYNEQFF
TRBV12-3/TRBV12-4	NA	NA	TRBJ1-1	TGTGCCATCAAAAGGGGACGGGGGAACACTGAAGCTTTCTTT	CAIKRGRGNTEAFF
TRBV29-1	NA	NA	TRBJ1-1	TGCAGCGTTGAAGATCAGGGGAACACTGAAGCTTTCTTT	CSVEDQGNTEAFF
TRBV5-6	NA	NA	TRBJ1-2	TGTGCCAGCAGCTTAGGCTTTCAGGGTGACGATGGCTACACCTTC	CASSLGFQGDDGYTF
TRBV27	TRBD1	few	TRBJ1-5	TGTGCCAGCAGTTTATCGTTGACAGGGGGTGGCAATCAGCCCCAGCATTTT	CASSLSLTGGGNQPQHF
TRBV6-5	TRBD1	few	TRBJ1-1	TGTGCCAGCAGTTACACCCGGGACAGGGGGCTTTGGGGGATGAACACTGAAGCTTTCTTT	CASSYTRDRGLWGMNTEAFF
TRBV29-1	NA	few	TRBJ1-1	TGCAGCGTTGAGGAGGCCCTTCGCACTGAAGCTTTCTTT	CSVEEALRTEAFF
TRBV27	NA	NA	TRBJ2-1	TGTGCCAGCAGTGCGGACGAAAATGAGCAGTTCTTC	CASSADENEQFF
TRBV4-3	TRBD1	NA	TRBJ1-1	TGCGCCAGCAGCTTACGGACAGGGAACACTGAAGCTTTCTTT	CASSLRTGNTEAFF
TRBV12-3/TRBV12-4	NA	few	TRBJ1-2	TGTGCCAGCAGTTTGGACAGTCTTAACTATGGCTACACCTTC	CASSLDSLNYGYTF
TRBV12-3/TRBV12-4	NA	NA	TRBJ1-6	TGTGCCAGCAGTTTATACGGGCAAGCCTCACCCCTCCACTTT	CASSLYGQASPLHF
TRBV12-3/TRBV12-4	TRBD1	NA	TRBJ1-2	TGTGCCAGCAGTTTCCCGTGGACAGGGGGCAAGGATGGCTACACCTTC	CASSFPWTGGKDGYTF
TRBV12-3/TRBV12-4	TRBD1	few	TRBJ1-6	TGTGCCAGCAGTCGAACAGGGGCGAATTCACCCCTCCACTTT	CASSRTGANSPLHF
TRBV29-1	TRBD1	NA	TRBJ1-2	TGCAGCGTCGGAACAGGGGGCGATGGCTACACCTTC	CSVGTGGDGYTF
TRBV20-1	NA	NA	TRBJ2-4	TGCAGTGCCTCAGGGACCGGAGGGCACATTCAGTACTTC	CSASGTGGHIQYF
TRBV20-1	NA	NA	TRBJ1-5	TGCAGTGCTAGAGATTTCGACCTGTCCCATCAGCCCCAGCATTTT	CSARDFDLSHQPQHF
TRBV28	NA	NA	TRBJ1-2	TGTGCCAGCAATCCGGGACACTTTGGCTACACCTTC	CASNPGHFGYTF
TRBV24-1	NA	NA	TRBJ1-2	TGTGCCACCAGTGCCGTAGGTCTTGGCTACACCTTC	CATSAVGLGYTF
TRBV15	NA	few	TRBJ1-5	TGTGCCACCAGCAGAGTTAATCAGCCCCAGCATTTT	CATSRVNQPQHF
TRBV4-1	NA	few	TRBJ1-4	TGCGCCAGCAGCCTGGGGGGCGCGGGGACTAATGAAAAACTGTTTTTT	CASSLGGAGTNEKLFF
TRBV7-9	NA	NA	TRBJ1-6	TGTGCCAGCAGCTTATCCCCAGGGGAACGGAGCAATTCACCCCTCCACTTT	CASSLSPGERSNSPLHF
TRBV5-5	NA	NA	TRBJ1-4	TGTGCCAGCAGCTTTGGACCCTGGGGAGGGGCGGACGAAAAACTGTTTTTT	CASSFGPWGGADEKLFF
TRBV6-2/TRBV6-3	NA	NA	TRBJ2-3	TGTGCCAGCAATCTCCCGAACACAGATACGCAGTATTTT	CASNLPNTDTQYF
TRBV4-3	NA	NA	TRBJ2-1	TGCGCCAGCAGCCAAGATGCAACAGGGCTTACAAATGAGCAGTTCTTC	CASSQDATGLTNEQFF
TRBV20-1	NA	once	TRBJ2-4	TGCAGTGCGGTAGGGATCAGAGGAACCAAAAACATTCAGTACTTC	CSAVGIRGTKNIQYF
TRBV29-1	TRBD1	NA	TRBJ1-1	TGCAGCGTCTCAGGGGGCGCGAACACTGAAGCTTTCTTT	CSVSGGANTEAFF
TRBV10-3	NA	few	TRBJ1-2	TGTGCCATCGCCCAGGGAATGACTGGTGGCTACACCTTC	CAIAQGMTGGYTF
TRBV7-9	NA	few	TRBJ1-1	TGTGCCAGCAGCAGAGGGACGGGAAACACTGAAGCTTTCTTT	CASSRGTGNTEAFF
TRBV7-9	NA	NA	TRBJ1-2	TGTGCCAGCAGCTTAATCTCCGGGTATGGCTACACCTTC	CASSLISGYGYTF
TRBV20-1	NA	few	TRBJ1-6	TGCAGTGCTAGGTCGGGAGAGGCCATTCGTTCACCCCTCCACTTT	CSARSGEAIRSPLHF
TRBV3-1	NA	once	TRBJ2-5	TGTGCCAGCAGCCAAGATCCCCTAATACGGGAGACCCAGTACTTC	CASSQDPLIRETQYF